Below are 16 T cell receptor beta chains sequenced from a single sample in a study of shared clonotypes between healthy human individuals. Data came from immunoSEQ multiplex PCR; TCRdb stores just in-frame clones and leaves some out. The sample records some 2,400,000 clones, about 94% being singletons. The sample taken for sequencing was naive CD4+ T cells sorted from blood. As for subset: CD45RA+ positively selected. The receptors derive from a man between 18 and 35 years old in good health.

This chain uses TRBV11-2 with TRBJ2-1, with TRBD2 as a possible D gene (6 bases). The length of the CDR3 is 17 residues. CDR1 is SGHAT, CDR2 FQNNGV, per germline. The ends were cut back, 0 bases at V and 5 bases at J, with 17 bases in the middle. CDR3 region: CASSLDPSVWGDNEQFF. The CDR3, as DNA: TGTGCCAGCAGCTTAGACCCTAGCGTGTGGGGGGACAATGAGCAGTTCTTC.

J is TRBJ2-1 and V is TRBV5-1; 7 nucleotides align to TRBD2. Germline V gene sequence: CDR1 SGHRS, CDR2 YFSETQ. With 7 bases clipped from V and 5 bases from J, the junction kept 12 bases outside the gene matches. This CDR3 contains 15 residues. CDR3 bases: TGCGCCAGCCGCACCCTAGCGGAGGCCCACAATGAGCAGTTCTTC. It is translated as CASRTLAEAHNEQFF.

V is TRBV7-9 and J is TRBJ2-7, with D tentatively TRBD1 (5 bases). The CDR3 is made up of 13 amino acids. V was clipped by 2 bases and J by 4 bases, with 9 bases between them. CDR1 and CDR2 (germline): SEHNR, FQNEAQ (reference sequence). The CDR3 loop is CASSLLGVYEQYF. The CDR3 DNA is TGTGCCAGCAGCTTATTAGGGGTTTACGAGCAGTACTTC.

This clone has just one count. The chain is built from TRBV19 and TRBJ2-7, with TRBD2 as a possible D gene (5 bases). CDR3 length: 15 residues. V lost 5 bases and J 3 bases, leaving 17 bases between the germline ends. Germline CDR1 and CDR2: LNHDA and SQIVND (reference sequence). The chain's CDR3 is CASSRGDRRLYEQYF. The CDR3 nucleotides are TGTGCCAGTAGTCGGGGAGATAGACGGCTCTACGAGCAGTACTTC.

The chain links TRBV28 to TRBJ1-1; D may be TRBD1 (6 bases). Trimming shortened V by 2 bases and J by 5 bases, and 12 bases separated the two germline ends. The CDR3 sequence is 14 residues long. The germline V gene encodes CDR1 MDHEN and CDR2 SYDVKM. The CDR3, as DNA: TGTGCCAGCAGTTTAGACGCAGGGGTGACTGAAGCTTTCTTT. It encodes CASSLDAGVTEAFF.

The CDR3 reads CASSQDRQVAGNTIYF. As DNA, the CDR3 is TGTGCCAGCAGCCAAGATAGGCAAGTTGCAGGAAACACCATATATTTT. V is TRBV4-2 and J is TRBJ1-3; the D is unclear. The CDR3 runs 16 residues. V was pared by 0 bases and J by 4 bases, with 13 bases between. Germline V gene lookup returns CDR1 LGHNA and CDR2 YNFKEQ.

The chain uses TRBV4-1 and TRBJ2-5; 11 bases fit TRBD2. With 0 bases clipped from V and 4 bases from J, the junction kept 7 bases outside the gene matches. This CDR3 has 17 amino acids. Per germline, CDR1 MGHRA and CDR2 YSYEKL. The CDR3 spells CASSQDARLAGLETQYF. The DNA for the CDR3 is TGCGCCAGCAGCCAAGATGCGCGACTAGCGGGGTTAGAGACCCAGTACTTC.

The rearrangement uses TRBV21-1 and TRBJ1-5; the table assigns TRBD1, which was not confirmed against the DNA. TRBV21-1 is given as a pseudogene. The CDR3 extends over 15 amino acids. This chain's CDR3 is CASNEGARSNQPQHF. For the CDR3, the DNA is TGTGCCAGCAACGAGGGGGCGCGGAGCAATCAGCCCCAGCATTTT.

The chain carries TRBV27 and TRBJ2-7; possible D gene TRBD1, 6 bases. The CDR3 length is 13 residues. Trimming pared 3 bases from V and 1 base from J, leaving 7 bases between. Germline V gene sequence: CDR1 MNHEY, CDR2 SMNVEV (reference sequence). CDR3 nucleotide sequence: TGTGCCAGCAGTTTTGGACAGTCCTACGAGCAGTACTTC. Translating it yields CASSFGQSYEQYF.

This clone was observed a single time. The junction does not match germline at one end; this may be a read error. This chain uses TRBV30 with TRBJ1-6; no reliable D call. The CDR3 loop spans 13 amino acids. Germline CDR1 and CDR2: GTSNPN and SVGIG (reference sequence). This CDR3 reads CAWSFAGNTRSNF. The CDR3 DNA is TGTGCCTGGAGTTTCGCAGGCAACACACGGTCAAACTTT. Based on the CDR3 plus reference TRBV30 and TRBJ1-6, the full variable domain is SQTIHQWPATLVQPVGSPLSLECTVEGTSNPNLYWYRQAAGRGLQLLFYSVGIGQISSEVPQNLSASRPQDRQFILSSKKLLLSDSGFYLCAWSFAGNTRSNFGNGTRLTVT.

The chain links TRBV28 to TRBJ2-7; D perhaps matches TRBD1 (6 bases). The CDR3 totals 15 residues. Germline V CDR1 and CDR2: MDHEN, SYDVKM. V lost 6 bases and J lost 2, with 17 bases in between. In DNA, the CDR3 is TGTGCCAGCAGACCTGGCGGTGGGGGCACCTACGAGCAGTACTTC. Translated, it gives CASRPGGGGTYEQYF.

This clone appeared a single time. The chain has TRBV6-6 and TRBJ1-1; unclear D gene. The V gene lost 4 bases and the J gene lost 2 bases, with 8 bases spanning the gap. The CDR3 loop spans 13 amino acids. The germline V gene encodes CDR1 MNHNY and CDR2 SVGAGI (reference sequence). CDR3 coding DNA: TGTGCCAGCAGTTCGCATATAAACACTGAAGCTTTCTTT. It encodes CASSSHINTEAFF.

The genes are TRBV30 and TRBJ2-3; no clear D. V lost 0 bases and J 2 bases, leaving 12 bases between the germline ends. The CDR3 is 15 residues long. Germline CDR1 and CDR2: GTSNPN and SVGIG (reference sequence). Here the CDR3 reads CAWSVPRSYTDTQYF. CDR3 DNA sequence: TGTGCCTGGAGTGTACCGCGGTCCTACACAGATACGCAGTATTTT. The variable domain in full, with the rest retrieved from reference TRBV30 and TRBJ2-3, is SQTIHQWPATLVQPVGSPLSLECTVEGTSNPNLYWYRQAAGRGLQLLFYSVGIGQISSEVPQNLSASRPQDRQFILSSKKLLLSDSGFYLCAWSVPRSYTDTQYFGPGTRLTVL.

This chain uses TRBV5-1 with TRBJ1-3, with unresolved D. Trimming stripped 1 base from V and 6 bases from J, with 14 bases between. The CDR3 extends over 15 amino acids. Germline CDR1 SGHRS, CDR2 YFSETQ. CDR3 in amino acids: CASSLNLGRENTIYF. The CDR3 bases are TGCGCCAGCAGCTTGAACCTAGGAAGAGAAAACACCATATATTTT. Variable domain in full (rest from reference TRBV5-1 and TRBJ1-3): KAGVTQTPRYLIKTRGQQVTLSCSPISGHRSVSWYQQTPGQGLQFLFEYFSETQRNKGNFPGRFSGRQFSNSRSEMNVSTLELGDSALYLCASSLNLGRENTIYFGEGSWLTVV.

This clone was counted a single time. The CDR3 loop reads CAISAGQGKLFF. In nucleotides, the CDR3 is TGTGCCATCAGTGCCGGACAGGGAAAACTGTTTTTT. The chain links TRBV10-3 to TRBJ1-4, with 8 positions matching TRBD1. Trimming took 4 bases from V and 10 from J; bases not matched to a gene: 2. Germline loops: CDR1 ENHRY, CDR2 SYGVKD. This CDR3 has 12 residues.

Concerning this clone itself: Additional DNA sequences in this sample encode the identical CDR3. This chain uses TRBV7-2 with TRBJ2-7; 8 bases are a match to TRBD1. In germline, CDR1 is SGHTA, CDR2 FQGNSA. V lost 6 bases, J lost 2 bases, and 6 bases stayed unmatched. This CDR3 region has 14 residues. The CDR3 here is CASSPGQGTYEQYF. CDR3 DNA: TGTGCCAGCAGTCCCGGACAGGGAACCTACGAGCAGTACTTC.